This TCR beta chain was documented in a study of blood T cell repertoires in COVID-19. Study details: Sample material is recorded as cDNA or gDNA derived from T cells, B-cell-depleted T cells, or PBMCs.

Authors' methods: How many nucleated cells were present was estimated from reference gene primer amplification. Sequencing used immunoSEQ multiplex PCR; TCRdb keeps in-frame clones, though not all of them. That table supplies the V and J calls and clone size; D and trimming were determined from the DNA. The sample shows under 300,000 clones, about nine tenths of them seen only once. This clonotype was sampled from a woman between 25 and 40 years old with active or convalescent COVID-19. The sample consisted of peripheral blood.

The CDR3 is CASSRGPQETQYF. CDR3 nucleotides: TGTGCCAGCTCGCGGGGGCCGCAAGAGACCCAGTACTTC. V gene TRBV9 combines with J gene TRBJ2-5, with D maybe TRBD2 (7 bases). Germline lookup yields CDR1 SGDLS and CDR2 YYNGEE. This CDR3 spans 13 amino acids. Trimming took off 7 bases at V and 2 bases at J, with 12 bases between the two ends.